This T cell receptor (beta chain) was sequenced during a study of blood T cell repertoires in COVID-19. Libraries were prepared by immunoSEQ multiplex PCR; TCRdb keeps only in-frame clonotypes and omits some of them. The sample includes some 68,000 clones, 70% to 90% of them seen just once. This clone was recorded once. Germline CDR1 and CDR2: GTSNPN and SVGIG (reference sequence). Trimming took 2 bases from V and 5 from J, leaving 9 bases between them. This CDR3 region has 12 residues. The chain is built from TRBV30 and TRBJ1-2; D might be TRBD1 (6 bases). The sequence derives from a woman aged 50 to 60 with COVID-19, enrolled during active disease. The sample consisted of peripheral blood. The CDR3 bases are TGTGCCTGGAGTCACAGGGAATATGGCTACACCTTC. Encoded protein: CAWSHREYGYTF.